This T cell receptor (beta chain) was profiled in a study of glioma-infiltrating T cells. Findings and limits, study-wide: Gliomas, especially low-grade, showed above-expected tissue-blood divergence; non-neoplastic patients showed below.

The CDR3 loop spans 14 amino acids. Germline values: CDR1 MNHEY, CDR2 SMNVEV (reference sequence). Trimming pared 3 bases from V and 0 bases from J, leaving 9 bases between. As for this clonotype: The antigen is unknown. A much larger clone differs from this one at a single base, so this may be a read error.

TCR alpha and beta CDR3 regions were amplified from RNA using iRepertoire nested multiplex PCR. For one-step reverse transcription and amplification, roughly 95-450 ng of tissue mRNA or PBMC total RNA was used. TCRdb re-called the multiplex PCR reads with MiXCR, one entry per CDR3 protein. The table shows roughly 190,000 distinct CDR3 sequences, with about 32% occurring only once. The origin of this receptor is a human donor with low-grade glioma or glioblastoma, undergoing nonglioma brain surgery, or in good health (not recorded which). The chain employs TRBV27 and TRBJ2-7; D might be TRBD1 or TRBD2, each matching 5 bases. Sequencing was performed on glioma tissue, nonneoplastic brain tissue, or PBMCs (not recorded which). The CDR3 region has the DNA TGTGCCAGCAGTTTGGGACGGGCCTCCTACGAGCAGTACTTC. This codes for CASSLGRASYEQYF.